One and the same sample provided the 8 T cell receptor beta chains below, sequenced in a study of control samples from healthy donors and cancer patients. Here immunoSEQ multiplex PCR was the method, and the copy in TCRdb shows in-frame clones only, minus some. Across some 190,000 clones, the top ten clones capture 2.2% of the sample. Sequencing was performed on blood. These receptors all stem from a woman aged 25-40 years in good health.

The rearrangement joins TRBV5-4 to TRBJ1-2; tentatively, D is TRBD1 (5 bases). Germline V CDR1 and CDR2: SGHNT, YYREEE (reference sequence). This CDR3 has 19 residues. CDR3 in amino acids: CGLSSWPAALGEGHYGYTF. DNA of the CDR3: TGTGGGCTCTCGTCGTGGCCAGCAGCTCTTGGGGAGGGACACTATGGCTACACCTTC.

The chain is built from TRBV28 and TRBJ2-7, with D unclear. Germline CDR1 MDHEN, CDR2 SYDVKM. The CDR3 loop spans 12 amino acids. The V and J ends lost 4 bases and 7 bases respectively, with 11 bases between them. The chain's CDR3 is CASSSTATEQYF. The CDR3 DNA is TGTGCCAGCAGTTCAACCGCGACAGAGCAGTACTTC.

The gene calls are TRBV2 and TRBJ2-1; D might be TRBD2 (6 bases). The CDR3 has 12 amino acids. Germline CDR1 and CDR2: SNHLY and FYNNEI. V lost 7 bases, J lost 5 bases, and 9 bases lay in between. The CDR3 DNA sequence: TGTGCCAGCATTCCGGGGGACAATGAGCAGTTCTTC. This translates into CASIPGDNEQFF.

The V and J genes are TRBV19 and TRBJ1-2; D possibly corresponds to TRBD1 (6 bases). Germline CDR1 and CDR2: LNHDA and SQIVND (reference sequence). Trimming cost V 4 bases and J 6 bases, with 12 bases left between them. The CDR3 extends over 13 amino acids. The CDR3 DNA sequence: TGTGCCAGTAGTACCACAGGGTACAATGGCTACACCTTC. It codes for CASSTTGYNGYTF. The variable domain in full, completed from reference TRBV19 and TRBJ1-2, reads DGGITQSPKYLFRKEGQNVTLSCEQNLNHDAMYWYRQDPGQGLRLIYYSQIVNDFQKGDIAEGYSVSREKKESFPLTVTSAQKNPTAFYLCASSTTGYNGYTFGSGTRLTVV.

V is TRBV4-2 and J is TRBJ2-1; the match to TRBD2 covers 9 bases. V lost 0 bases, J lost 3 bases, and 9 bases stayed unmatched. Per the germline V gene, CDR1 is LGHNA and CDR2 is YNFKEQ. This CDR3 comprises 18 residues. The CDR3 DNA reads TGTGCCAGCAGCCAAGACCCAGCGGGGGGCCGACGCTACAATGAGCAGTTCTTC. Translation: CASSQDPAGGRRYNEQFF.

This chain links TRBV4-1 with TRBJ2-1, with 11 bases aligning to TRBD1. CDR1 is MGHRA and CDR2 is YSYEKL in the germline V gene. V gave up 4 bases and J gave up 4 bases; unmatched junction bases: 6. This CDR3 contains 16 residues. Written as DNA, the CDR3 is TGCGCCAGCAGCCCAAAGGGGGACAGGGGGTACAATGAGCAGTTCTTC. It yields the protein CASSPKGDRGYNEQFF.

The gene calls are TRBV7-2 and TRBJ1-1; no definite D call. CDR3 length equals 15 residues. CDR1 SGHTA and CDR2 FQGNSA come from the germline V gene. V was trimmed by 5 bases and J by 0 bases, leaving 13 bases between them. This CDR3 is CASSPAIGMNTEAFF. CDR3 DNA sequence: TGTGCCAGCAGCCCGGCTATAGGTATGAACACTGAAGCTTTCTTT.

The chain has TRBV5-1 and TRBJ1-1, with 11 bases aligning to TRBD1. Germline V CDR1 and CDR2: SGHRS, YFSETQ. The CDR3 runs 13 residues. V lost 4 bases, J lost 4 bases, and 0 bases stayed unmatched. The CDR3 coding sequence is TGCGCCAGCAGCGGGACAGGGGGCACTGAAGCTTTCTTT. It codes for CASSGTGGTEAFF.